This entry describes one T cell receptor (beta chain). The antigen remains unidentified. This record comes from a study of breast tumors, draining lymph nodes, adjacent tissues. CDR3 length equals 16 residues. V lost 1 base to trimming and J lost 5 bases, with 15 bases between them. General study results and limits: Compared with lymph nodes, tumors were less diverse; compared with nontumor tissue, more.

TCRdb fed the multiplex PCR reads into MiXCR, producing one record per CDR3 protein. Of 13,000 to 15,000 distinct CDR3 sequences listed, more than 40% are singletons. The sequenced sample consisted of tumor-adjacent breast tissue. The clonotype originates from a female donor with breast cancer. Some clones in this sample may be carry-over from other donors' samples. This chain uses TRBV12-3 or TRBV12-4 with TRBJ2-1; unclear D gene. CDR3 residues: CASSLGSPRSNNEQFF. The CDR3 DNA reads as TGTGCCAGCAGTTTAGGGTCCCCCAGGTCAAACAATGAGCAGTTCTTC.